These 14 T cell receptor beta chains came from one sample sequenced in a study of PD-1 blockade in classical Hodgkin lymphoma. Here immunoSEQ multiplex PCR was the method, and the copy in TCRdb shows in-frame clones only, minus some. Here the sample spans 75,000 to 100,000 clones, roughly 79% being singletons. Each patient experienced a relapse that followed autologous stem cell transplantation, and brentuximab vedotin exposure varied. Here the sequenced sample was peripheral blood mononuclear cells (PBMCs), taken before the second cycle of nivolumab. These receptors all stem from a human donor with classical Hodgkin lymphoma.

This chain uses TRBV15 with TRBJ1-2, with D unresolved. Trimming removed 0 bases from V and 5 bases from J, with 10 bases in between. Germline loops: CDR1 LNHNV, CDR2 YYDKDF (reference sequence). The CDR3 sequence is 14 residues long. DNA for the CDR3: TGTGCCACCAGCAGAGATTCGAAGGTATATGGCTACACCTTC. Encoded protein: CATSRDSKVYGYTF.

CDR3 sequence reads: CASSLDSGRIANTGELFF. The CDR3 nucleotides are TGTGCCAGCAGCTTAGATTCGGGACGTATCGCGAACACCGGGGAGCTGTTTTTT. J is TRBJ2-2 and V is TRBV7-2; D may correspond to TRBD1 or TRBD2 (5 bases each). Per germline, CDR1 SGHTA and CDR2 FQGNSA. There are 18 residues in the CDR3. Trimming removed 1 base from V and 0 bases from J, with 15 bases in between.

The rearrangement joins TRBV2 to TRBJ2-5; 7 bases align to TRBD2. Germline-derived CDR1 and CDR2 are SNHLY and FYNNEI. The CDR3 has 16 amino acids. V lost 6 bases, J lost 2 bases, and 12 bases stayed unmatched. CDR3 region: CASRREVTSRQETQYF. CDR3 bases: TGTGCCAGCAGACGGGAGGTGACTAGCAGACAAGAGACCCAGTACTTC.

Only a few counts were recorded for this clone. This sequence joins TRBV20-1 and TRBJ2-3; D unclear. There are 11 residues in the CDR3. V was clipped by 1 base and J by 5 bases, with 4 bases between them. Per the germline V gene, CDR1 is DFQATT and CDR2 is SNEGSKA (reference sequence). The CDR3 bases are TGCAGTGCTAGAGTCAGAGATACGCAGTATTTT. Protein: CSARVRDTQYF.

This clone showed up just once. The sample has other DNA sequences that encode this CDR3 too. The V call is TRBV10-3, the J call TRBJ2-5; possible D gene TRBD2, 5 bases. The germline CDR1 and CDR2 sequences are ENHRY and SYGVKD. The CDR3 is 11 residues long. V was clipped by 6 bases and J by 5 bases, with 7 bases between them. Here the CDR3 DNA reads TGTGCCATCAGCGGCGGGGAGACCCAGTACTTC. Translating it yields CAISGGETQYF.

The chain uses TRBV2 and TRBJ2-7, with D perhaps matching TRBD1 or TRBD2 (6 bases each). The germline V and J ends were trimmed by 7 bases and 6 bases, with 13 bases remaining between them. CDR3 size: 12 residues. CDR1 is SNHLY, CDR2 FYNNEI, per germline. The CDR3 DNA reads as TGTGCCAGCACCTGGGGGGCTTCCGAGCAGTACTTC. Its protein is CASTWGASEQYF.

This chain uses TRBV28 with TRBJ2-1; maybe TRBD1 (5 bases). The CDR3 extends over 14 amino acids. Per the germline V gene, CDR1 is MDHEN and CDR2 is SYDVKM. V was shortened by 4 bases and J by 1 base, with 8 bases between the two germline ends. In nucleotides, the CDR3 is TGTGCCAGCAGTTCGCAGGGTTCCTACAATGAGCAGTTCTTC. Its protein product is CASSSQGSYNEQFF.

V and J are TRBV19 and TRBJ2-3; D assignment may be TRBD1 or TRBD2 (7 bases each). CDR1 and CDR2 from the germline V gene are LNHDA and SQIVND (reference sequence). The V end lost 11 bases, the J end lost 9 bases, and 24 bases lay between the germline ends. The CDR3 length is 14 residues. This CDR3 reads CAVSGTAASGTQYF. The CDR3 DNA reads TGTGCCGTGAGCGGGACAGCAGCCTCCGGGACGCAGTATTTT.

The chain couples TRBV7-2 to TRBJ2-7; TRBD2 agrees at 12 bases. V was clipped by 1 base and J by 6 bases; unmatched bases: 4. The CDR3 has 15 amino acids. Germline V gene lookup returns CDR1 SGHTA and CDR2 FQGNSA. The DNA for the CDR3 is TGTGCCAGCAGCTTAGATCTAGCGGGAGGGGGCGAGCAGTACTTC. The encoded protein is CASSLDLAGGGEQYF.

The V call is TRBV7-8, the J call TRBJ2-1, with D tentatively TRBD2 (5 bases). Deletions cut 4 bases from V and 3 bases from J, with 7 bases between. CDR1 SGHVS and CDR2 FQNEAQ come from the germline V gene. The CDR3 contains 13 residues. In DNA, the CDR3 is TGTGCCAGCAGCTCTGGACTCTACAATGAGCAGTTCTTC. Its translation is CASSSGLYNEQFF.

This clone has more than one count but fewer than ten. CDR3 in DNA: TGCGCCAGCAGCGCCGCAGGGAATCTACACACTGAAGCTTTCTTT. Translation: CASSAAGNLHTEAFF. The rearrangement uses TRBV5-1 and TRBJ1-1; possibly TRBD1 for D (5 bases). The length of the CDR3 is 15 residues. The V and J ends lost 4 bases and 3 bases respectively, with 16 bases between them. CDR1 and CDR2 from the germline V gene are SGHRS and YFSETQ.

This chain connects TRBV5-4 to TRBJ2-5; no clear D. V was shortened by 1 base and J by 5 bases, with 12 bases between the two germline ends. The CDR3 is 14 amino acids. Germline CDR1 and CDR2: SGHNT and YYREEE (reference sequence). CDR3 sequence (DNA): TGTGCCAGCAGCTTGTCACTCACCGGCGAGACCCAGTACTTC. Translated, it gives CASSLSLTGETQYF.

This sequence joins TRBV5-1 and TRBJ2-5; no clear D. V lost 6 bases to trimming and J lost 1 base, with 13 bases between them. The CDR3 runs 14 residues. Germline CDR1 reads SGHRS; CDR2 reads YFSETQ. CDR3: CASTSGQTQETQYF. The CDR3 region has the DNA TGCGCCAGCACCTCCGGGCAGACCCAAGAGACCCAGTACTTC. The complete variable domain, with remaining parts taken from reference TRBV5-1 and TRBJ2-5, reads KAGVTQTPRYLIKTRGQQVTLSCSPISGHRSVSWYQQTPGQGLQFLFEYFSETQRNKGNFPGRFSGRQFSNSRSEMNVSTLELGDSALYLCASTSGQTQETQYFGPGTRLLVL.

The J gene is TRBJ1-1, the V gene TRBV5-1; 7 bases line up with TRBD1. With 4 bases clipped from V and 3 bases from J, the junction kept 6 bases outside the gene matches. The CDR3 is made up of 14 amino acids. Germline lookup yields CDR1 SGHRS and CDR2 YFSETQ. The CDR3 reads CASSPPGQYTEAFF. The DNA of the CDR3 is TGCGCCAGCAGCCCCCCGGGACAGTACACTGAAGCTTTCTTT. The full variable domain, completed using reference TRBV5-1 and TRBJ1-1, is KAGVTQTPRYLIKTRGQQVTLSCSPISGHRSVSWYQQTPGQGLQFLFEYFSETQRNKGNFPGRFSGRQFSNSRSEMNVSTLELGDSALYLCASSPPGQYTEAFFGQGTRLTVV.